This TCR beta chain was captured in a study of T-cell reconstitution after alpha-beta-depleted transplantation in children. A note on this clonotype: Its cognate antigen is unknown.

Trimming cost V 3 bases and J 5 bases; bases outside gene matches: 10. Germline V gene sequence: CDR1 ENHRY, CDR2 SYGVKD. CDR3 length: 16 residues. As it was prepared, the TCRbeta library received unique molecular identifiers. Each CDR3 protein gets one entry after TCRdb re-called the PCR reads with MiXCR. Seen here are hundreds of thousands of distinct CDR3 sequences, under 20% observed once, and the top ten hold around 45%. Findings and limits, study-wide: Approximately two months post-transplant, alpha-beta T cells reportedly originated from several hundred expanded graft clones. Hyperexpanded clones declined; after one year, newly produced T cells mostly supplied diversity.

This rearrangement joins TRBV10-3 to TRBJ2-5; 9 bases line up with TRBD2. The clonotype was recovered from a male patient between 2 and 9 years old who had a stem cell transplant for acute lymphoblastic leukemia, so the T cells may come from the graft donor. Material: PBMCs, mostly from graft donor cells, obtained 360 days after TCRalphabeta/CD19-depleted stem cell transplant. CDR3 amino acids: CAISDGAGGPRETQYF. CDR3 DNA: TGTGCCATCAGTGATGGTGCGGGGGGGCCTCGGGAGACCCAGTACTTC.